The sequence of this T cell receptor (beta chain) was determined in a study of radiation and T cells in renal cell carcinoma. The CDR3 is 20 residues long. The germline CDR1 and CDR2 sequences are LGHNA and YSLEER. The trim removed 1 base at V and 3 bases at J, leaving 13 bases unmatched. Documented treatment: 15 Gy SBRT to primary tumor, nephrectomy 4 weeks later. Nephrectomy followed 15 Gy stereotactic body radiation by 4 weeks. Clones were read by immunoSEQ multiplex PCR, and TCRdb kept only the in-frame ones, dropping some. The table lists about 19,000 clones, approximately 60% of them singletons. Comments on this clone: What it binds is unknown.

Study conclusions and caveats: Only small tumor regions of 0.8 to 1 g were sampled. Irradiated tumors had higher TCR clonality than control tumors. Top tumor clonotypes rose in blood 2 weeks post-radiation, then contracted.

The clonotype was recovered from an older woman with renal cell carcinoma. This specimen consisted of tumor tissue, obtained from a patient whose treatment included radiotherapy and nephrectomy. The V gene is TRBV4-3, the J gene TRBJ2-2; 11 bases agree with TRBD1. The CDR3 sequence is CASSQGPGQGDWLDTGELFF. For the CDR3, the DNA is TGCGCCAGCAGCCAAGGGCCGGGACAGGGGGATTGGTTGGACACCGGGGAGCTGTTTTTT.